This record covers a single T cell receptor (beta chain). Antigen specificity is unknown. The record originates from a study of chemoradiotherapy in HPV16-positive cancers. Study conclusions and caveats: Candidate HPV-specific clones and E7-related TCR motifs grew in tumor during treatment. Functional assays defining HPV-specific T cells used only a couple of HPV16-positive patients.

Profiled with immunoSEQ multiplex PCR; TCRdb holds only in-frame clones, not every one. The profile shows roughly 12,000 clones, roughly 78% of them singletons. Over chemoradiotherapy, repertoires were sampled more than once. Trimming took 0 bases from V and 6 from J, leaving 15 bases between them. CDR1 is MGHRA and CDR2 is YSYEKL in the germline V gene. The CDR3 has 16 amino acids. This chain uses TRBV4-1 with TRBJ1-5; D is perhaps TRBD1 (6 bases). The clonotype was recovered from a human donor with HPV-associated anogenital cancer. The specimen was collected from a patient who underwent chemoradiotherapy. DNA for the CDR3: TGCGCCAGCAGCCAAGATTTCCTACAGGGCGTTCAGCCCCAGCATTTT. Translated: CASSQDFLQGVQPQHF.